The 12 T cell receptor beta chains below were found in one sample sequenced in a study of cytomegalovirus exposure and HLA in healthy donors. Use of 60 Vbeta and 13 Jbeta primers characterized the PCR. This table comes from immunoSEQ multiplex PCR, and its TCRdb copy is limited to in-frame clones, with some not included. The table records under 250,000 clones, roughly three quarters of them present only once. Sequencing was performed on PBMCs. The source is a man aged 45-60 years in good health and CMV-seronegative.

The chain has TRBV30 and TRBJ1-2; D is perhaps TRBD1 (6 bases). Per the germline V gene, CDR1 is GTSNPN and CDR2 is SVGIG (reference sequence). V dropped 3 bases and J dropped 1 base, with 21 bases sitting between them. This CDR3 is 17 amino acids long. DNA of the CDR3: TGTGCCTGGAGGCGGGGGGCTTCCTCCCCCCTTAACTATGGCTACACCTTC. Translated: CAWRRGASSPLNYGYTF.

The chain carries TRBV6-4 and TRBJ2-7; 9 nucleotides agree with TRBD2. Germline CDR1 and CDR2: MRHNA and SNTAGT. Unmatched junction bases numbered 8, after V lost 4 bases and J lost 4 bases. The CDR3 totals 15 residues. The CDR3 protein is CASSGDSGSTYEQYF. CDR3 bases: TGTGCCAGCAGTGGAGATAGCGGGAGTACTTACGAGCAGTACTTC.

V is TRBV27 and J is TRBJ2-2; 9 bases fit TRBD2. The CDR3 loop spans 16 amino acids. Germline V gene lookup returns CDR1 MNHEY and CDR2 SMNVEV (reference sequence). The J segment lost 0 bases and the V segment lost 7 bases, leaving 6 bases of the junction unmatched. The CDR3 is CASIPLAGANTGELFF. The CDR3 bases are TGTGCCAGCATACCATTAGCGGGGGCGAACACCGGGGAGCTGTTTTTT.

V usage is TRBV5-1 and J usage is TRBJ2-2; 14 bases agree with TRBD2. The CDR3 consists of 17 residues. Germline V CDR1 and CDR2: SGHRS, YFSETQ. Losses at the gene ends were 4 bases for V and 2 bases for J; bases not matched to a gene: 4. The CDR3 nucleotides are TGCGCCAGCAGCCGACTAGCGGGAGGGCCCAACACCGGGGAGCTGTTTTTT. Translated: CASSRLAGGPNTGELFF.

CDR3 loop: CASSESPWTYEQYF. Here the CDR3 DNA reads TGTGCCAGCAGTGAGTCCCCTTGGACATACGAGCAGTACTTC. The rearrangement links TRBV2 to TRBJ2-7, with D tentatively TRBD1 (5 bases). Germline CDR1 and CDR2: SNHLY and FYNNEI. Trimming took 3 bases from V and 4 from J, leaving 13 bases between them. The CDR3 loop spans 14 amino acids.

The gene calls are TRBV6-1 and TRBJ2-7; D remains ambiguous. This CDR3 contains 12 residues. Trimming cost V 4 bases and J 3 bases, with 7 bases left between them. The germline gives CDR1 MNHNS, CDR2 SASEGT. CDR3 DNA sequence: TGTGCCAGCAGTGCTCTAGGCTACGAGCAGTACTTC. It yields the protein CASSALGYEQYF.

The genes are TRBV29-1 and TRBJ1-4; unclear D gene. V was trimmed by 0 bases and J by 7 bases, leaving 12 bases between them. Germline CDR1 and CDR2: SQVTM and ANQGSEA. There are 14 residues in the CDR3. Here the CDR3 reads CSVEDPVTPEKLFF. The CDR3 DNA follows: TGCAGCGTTGAAGATCCGGTGACTCCTGAAAAACTGTTTTTT.

The chain carries TRBV2 and TRBJ2-7, with D perhaps matching TRBD1 (6 bases). Trimming pared 2 bases from V and 5 bases from J, leaving 10 bases between. Germline V lookup: CDR1 SNHLY, CDR2 FYNNEI. This CDR3 spans 13 amino acids. The CDR3 loop reads CASSEQGPDEQYF. DNA of the CDR3: TGTGCCAGCAGTGAACAGGGGCCCGACGAGCAGTACTTC.

The chain has TRBV21-1 and TRBJ2-2; the table assigns TRBD2, which was not confirmed against the DNA. TRBV21-1 is noted as a pseudogene. The CDR3 sequence is 19 residues long. This CDR3 reads CASSLRLAGSHANTGELFF. The DNA of the CDR3 is TGTGCCAGCAGCCTTAGACTAGCGGGATCACACGCGAACACCGGGGAGCTGTTTTTT.

The chain combines TRBV6-5 with TRBJ1-5, with no clear D. With 2 bases removed from V and 4 bases from J, the gap between germline ends came to 6 bases. From germline, CDR1 is MNHEY and CDR2 SVGAGI. This CDR3 spans 13 amino acids. The CDR3 DNA reads as TGTGCCAGCAGTTACCTACAGAATCAGCCCCAGCATTTT. Protein product: CASSYLQNQPQHF.

The rearrangement joins TRBV7-6 to TRBJ2-3, with 10 bases identical to TRBD2. J gave up 3 bases and V 1 base, and 4 bases lay outside the gene matches. The CDR3 length is 16 residues. CDR1 and CDR2 (germline): SGHVS, FNYEAQ. The CDR3 spells CASSLGAGGATDTQYF. In DNA, the CDR3 is TGTGCCAGCAGCTTAGGAGCGGGAGGGGCTACAGATACGCAGTATTTT.

This chain uses TRBV28 with TRBJ1-5; 9 bases align to TRBD1. CDR1 is MDHEN and CDR2 is SYDVKM in the germline V gene. There are 17 residues in the CDR3. J gave up 6 bases and V 6 bases, and 15 bases lay outside the gene matches. The CDR3 DNA follows: TGTGCCAGCAGCAATTTAACAGGGGGCCGGGTAGGTCAGCCCCAGCATTTT. This translates into CASSNLTGGRVGQPQHF.